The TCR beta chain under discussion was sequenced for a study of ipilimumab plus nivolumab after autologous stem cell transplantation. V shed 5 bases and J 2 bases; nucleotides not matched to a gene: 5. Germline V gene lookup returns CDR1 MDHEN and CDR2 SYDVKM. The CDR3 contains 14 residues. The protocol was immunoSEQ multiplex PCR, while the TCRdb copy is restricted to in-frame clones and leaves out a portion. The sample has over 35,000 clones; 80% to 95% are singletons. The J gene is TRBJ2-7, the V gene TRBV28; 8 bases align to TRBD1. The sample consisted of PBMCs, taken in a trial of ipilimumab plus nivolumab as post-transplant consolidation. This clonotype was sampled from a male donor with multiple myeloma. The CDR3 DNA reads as TGTGCCAGCAGTCAAAGACAGGGGACCTACGAGCAGTACTTC. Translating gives CASSQRQGTYEQYF. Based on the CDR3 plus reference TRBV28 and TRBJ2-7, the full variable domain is DVKVTQSSRYLVKRTGEKVFLECVQDMDHENMFWYRQDPGLGLRLIYFSYDVKMKEKGDIPEGYSVSREKKERFSLILESASTNQTSMYLCASSQRQGTYEQYFGPGTRLTVT.